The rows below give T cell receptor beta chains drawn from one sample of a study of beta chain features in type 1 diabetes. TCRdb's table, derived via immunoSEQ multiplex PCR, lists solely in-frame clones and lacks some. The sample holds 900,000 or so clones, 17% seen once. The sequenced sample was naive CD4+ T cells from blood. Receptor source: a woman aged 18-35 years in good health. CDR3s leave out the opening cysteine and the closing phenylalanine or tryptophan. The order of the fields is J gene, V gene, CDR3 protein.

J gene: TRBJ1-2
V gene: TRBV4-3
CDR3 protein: ASSQREGVRYGYT

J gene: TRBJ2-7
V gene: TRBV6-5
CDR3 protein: ASTGLAGEQY

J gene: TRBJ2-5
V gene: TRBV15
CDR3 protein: ATNRRLAGGQETQY

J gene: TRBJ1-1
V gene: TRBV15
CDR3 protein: ATSRGGDTEAF

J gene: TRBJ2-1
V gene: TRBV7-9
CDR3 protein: ASSLVDPEDNEQF

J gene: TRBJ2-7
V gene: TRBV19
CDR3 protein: ASDPDRKGGEQY

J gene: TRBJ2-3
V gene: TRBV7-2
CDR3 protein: ASRQYMVDTQY

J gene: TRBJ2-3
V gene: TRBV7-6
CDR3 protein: ASSLLNLLAGVSRDTQY

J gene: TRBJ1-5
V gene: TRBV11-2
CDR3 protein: ASSMTGPTQPQH

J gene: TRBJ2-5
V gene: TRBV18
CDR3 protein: ASSPPGGETQY

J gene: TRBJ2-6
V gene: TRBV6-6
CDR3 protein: ASSYVMSGANVLT

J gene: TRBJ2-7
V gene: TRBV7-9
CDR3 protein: ASSLRVGLDEQY

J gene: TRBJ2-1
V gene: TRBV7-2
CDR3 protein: ASSLVGGDYNEQF

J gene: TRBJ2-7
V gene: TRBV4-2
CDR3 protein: ASSQDWLAGVSEQY

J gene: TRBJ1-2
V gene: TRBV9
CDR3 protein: ASSVEGRGGLGYT

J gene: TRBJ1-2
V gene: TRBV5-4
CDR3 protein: ASSRSPTQGYT

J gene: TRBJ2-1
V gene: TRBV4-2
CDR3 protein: ASSQASGTVYNEQF

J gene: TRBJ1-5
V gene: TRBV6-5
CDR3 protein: ASSPQVSNQPQH

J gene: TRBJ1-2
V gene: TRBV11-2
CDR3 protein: ASSLEVRRGYGYT

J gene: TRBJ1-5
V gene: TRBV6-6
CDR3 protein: ASSYWSGQPQH

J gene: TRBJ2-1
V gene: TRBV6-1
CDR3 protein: ASKEGAGSYNEQF

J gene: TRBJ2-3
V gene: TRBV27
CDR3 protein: ASSLYLPRTSTDTQY

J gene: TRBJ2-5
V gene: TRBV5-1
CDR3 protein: ASSFTPETQY

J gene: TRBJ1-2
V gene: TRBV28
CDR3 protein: ASGSGPYGYT

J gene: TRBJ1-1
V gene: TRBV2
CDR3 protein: ASRRDRGGTEAF

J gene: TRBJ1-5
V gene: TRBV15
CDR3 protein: ATSRDNQPQH

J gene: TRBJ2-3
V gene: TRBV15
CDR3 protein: ATSSSPTVTDTQY

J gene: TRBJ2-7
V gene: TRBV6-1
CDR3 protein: ASRMTGTSYEQY

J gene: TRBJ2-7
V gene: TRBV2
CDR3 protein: ASRDSGQGAYEQY

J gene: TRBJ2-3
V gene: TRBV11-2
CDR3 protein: ASSSSTSTDTQY

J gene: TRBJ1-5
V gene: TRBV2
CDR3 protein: ASRTGDSPNQPQH

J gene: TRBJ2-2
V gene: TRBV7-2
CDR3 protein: ASSLLGARDTGELF

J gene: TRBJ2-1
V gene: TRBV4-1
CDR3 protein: ASSQEVRNSGSSRGQF

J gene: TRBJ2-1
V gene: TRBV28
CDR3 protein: ASSLLKREQF

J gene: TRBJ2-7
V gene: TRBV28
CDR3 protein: ASRHLRGYEQY

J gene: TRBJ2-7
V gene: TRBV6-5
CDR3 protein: ASSYSKAGGYEQY

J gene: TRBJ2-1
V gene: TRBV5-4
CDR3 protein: ASNLGGSSYNEQF

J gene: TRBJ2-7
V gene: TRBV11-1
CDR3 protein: ASSFMDRGNEQY

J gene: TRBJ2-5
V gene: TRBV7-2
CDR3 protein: ASSPRVGQETQY

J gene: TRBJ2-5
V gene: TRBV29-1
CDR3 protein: SVGRRVRGETQY

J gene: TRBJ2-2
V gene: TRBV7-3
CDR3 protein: ASSLMGTGNTGELF

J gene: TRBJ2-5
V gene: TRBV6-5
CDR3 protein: ASSSGGGRRETQY

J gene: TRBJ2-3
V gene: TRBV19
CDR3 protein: ASRMGGRAVDTQY

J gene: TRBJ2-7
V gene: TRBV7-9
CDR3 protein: ASSLEGGGHEQY

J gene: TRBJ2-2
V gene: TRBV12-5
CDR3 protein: ASGLSGGTGELF

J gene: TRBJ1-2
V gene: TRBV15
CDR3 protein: ATSRDLLTDRH

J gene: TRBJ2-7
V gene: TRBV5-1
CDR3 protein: ASSPAGGYTYEQY

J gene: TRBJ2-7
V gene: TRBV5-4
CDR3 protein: ASSPSSGRGHEQY

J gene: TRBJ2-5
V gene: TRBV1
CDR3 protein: TSRRDRQRLETQY

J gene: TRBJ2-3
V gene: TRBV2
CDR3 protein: ASMVEQGTSQY

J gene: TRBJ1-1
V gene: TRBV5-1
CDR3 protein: ASGPSGDTEAF

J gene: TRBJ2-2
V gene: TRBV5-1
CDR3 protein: ASSWTSASPGELF

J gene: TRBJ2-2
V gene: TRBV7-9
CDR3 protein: ASSLDIPGELF

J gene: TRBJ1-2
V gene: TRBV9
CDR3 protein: ASSRPGTRYGYT